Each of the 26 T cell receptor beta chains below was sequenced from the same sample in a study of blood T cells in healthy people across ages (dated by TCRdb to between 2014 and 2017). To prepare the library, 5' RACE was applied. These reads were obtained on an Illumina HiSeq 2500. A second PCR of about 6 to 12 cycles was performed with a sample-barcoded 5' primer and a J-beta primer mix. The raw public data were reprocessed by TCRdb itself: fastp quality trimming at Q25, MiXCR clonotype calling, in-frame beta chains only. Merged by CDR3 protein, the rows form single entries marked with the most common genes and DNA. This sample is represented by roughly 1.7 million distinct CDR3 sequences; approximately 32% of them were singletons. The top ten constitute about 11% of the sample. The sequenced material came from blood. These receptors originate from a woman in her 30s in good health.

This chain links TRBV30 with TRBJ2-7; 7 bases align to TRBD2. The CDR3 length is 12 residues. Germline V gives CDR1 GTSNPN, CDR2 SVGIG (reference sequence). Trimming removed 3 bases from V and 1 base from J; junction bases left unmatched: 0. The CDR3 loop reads CAWRRGSYEQYF. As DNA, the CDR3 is TGTGCCTGGAGGCGGGGGTCCTACGAGCAGTACTTC.

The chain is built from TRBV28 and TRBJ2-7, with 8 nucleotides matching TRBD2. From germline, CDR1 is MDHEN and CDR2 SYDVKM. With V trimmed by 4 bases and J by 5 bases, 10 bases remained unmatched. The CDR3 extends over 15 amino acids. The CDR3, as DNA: TGTGCCAGCAGTTCCACCGGCCGGGGGGGCCACGAGCAGTACTTC. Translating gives CASSSTGRGGHEQYF.

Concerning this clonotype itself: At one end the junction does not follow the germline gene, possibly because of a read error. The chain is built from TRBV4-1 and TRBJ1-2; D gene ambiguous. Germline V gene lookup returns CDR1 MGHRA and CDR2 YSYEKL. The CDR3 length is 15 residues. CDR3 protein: CASSQVGKINYGHTF. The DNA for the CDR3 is TGCGCCAGCAGCCAGGTGGGAAAAATCAACTATGGCCACACCTTC.

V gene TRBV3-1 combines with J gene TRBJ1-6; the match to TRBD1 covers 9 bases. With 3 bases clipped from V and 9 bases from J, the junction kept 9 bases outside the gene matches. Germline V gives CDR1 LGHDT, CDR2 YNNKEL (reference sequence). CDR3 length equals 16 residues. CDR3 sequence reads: CASSHLRGQGASPLHF. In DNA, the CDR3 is TGTGCCAGCAGCCATTTAAGGGGACAGGGTGCTTCACCCCTCCACTTT.

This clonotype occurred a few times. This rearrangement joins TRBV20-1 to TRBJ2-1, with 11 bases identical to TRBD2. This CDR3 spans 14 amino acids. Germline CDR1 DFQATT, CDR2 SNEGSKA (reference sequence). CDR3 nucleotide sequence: TGCAGCCTAGCGGGGGGAGCTTTAGCCAATGAGCAGTTCTTC. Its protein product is CSLAGGALANEQFF.

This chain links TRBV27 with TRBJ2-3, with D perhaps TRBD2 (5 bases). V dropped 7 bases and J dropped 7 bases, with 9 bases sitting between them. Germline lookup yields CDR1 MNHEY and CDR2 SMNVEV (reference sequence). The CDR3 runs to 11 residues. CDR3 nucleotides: TGTGCCAGCACTGGCGGGTATACGCAGTATTTT. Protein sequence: CASTGGYTQYF.

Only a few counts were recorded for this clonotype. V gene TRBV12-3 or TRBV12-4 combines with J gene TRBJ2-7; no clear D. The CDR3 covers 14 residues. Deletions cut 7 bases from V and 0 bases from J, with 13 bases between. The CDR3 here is CASTTVLASYEQYF. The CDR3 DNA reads TGTGCCAGCACTACGGTACTGGCCTCCTACGAGCAGTACTTC.

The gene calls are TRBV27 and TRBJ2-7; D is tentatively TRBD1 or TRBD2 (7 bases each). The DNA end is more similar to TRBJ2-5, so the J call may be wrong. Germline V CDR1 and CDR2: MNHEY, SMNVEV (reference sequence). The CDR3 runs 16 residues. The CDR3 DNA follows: TGTGCCAGCAGTTTAATCCCCAGGGGGGGATATGAGACCCAGTACTTC. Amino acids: CASSLIPRGGYETQYF.

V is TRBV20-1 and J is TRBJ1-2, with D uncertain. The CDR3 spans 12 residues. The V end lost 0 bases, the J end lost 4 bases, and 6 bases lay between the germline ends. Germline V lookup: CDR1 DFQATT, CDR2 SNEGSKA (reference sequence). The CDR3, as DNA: TGCAGTGCTAGAGACAACCTCTATGGCTACACCTTC. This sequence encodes CSARDNLYGYTF.

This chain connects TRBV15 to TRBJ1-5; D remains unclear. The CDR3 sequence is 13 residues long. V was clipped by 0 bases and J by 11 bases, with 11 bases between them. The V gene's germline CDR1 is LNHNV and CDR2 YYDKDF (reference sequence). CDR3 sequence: CATSRDRPAAQHF. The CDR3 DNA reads TGTGCCACCAGCAGAGATCGCCCGGCGGCCCAGCATTTT.

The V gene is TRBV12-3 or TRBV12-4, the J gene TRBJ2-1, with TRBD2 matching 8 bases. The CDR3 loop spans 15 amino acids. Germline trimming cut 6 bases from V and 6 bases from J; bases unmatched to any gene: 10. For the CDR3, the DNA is TGTGCCAGCAGGGCCACTAGCGGAACCTGCAATGAGCAGTTCTTC. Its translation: CASRATSGTCNEQFF.

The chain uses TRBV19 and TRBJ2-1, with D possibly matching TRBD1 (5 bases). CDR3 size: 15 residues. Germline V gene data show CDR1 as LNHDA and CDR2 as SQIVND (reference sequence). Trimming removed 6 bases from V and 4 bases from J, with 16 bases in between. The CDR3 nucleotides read TGTGCCAGTAGCCCGACAGCAAACCCTTACAATGAGCAGTTCTTC. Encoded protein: CASSPTANPYNEQFF.

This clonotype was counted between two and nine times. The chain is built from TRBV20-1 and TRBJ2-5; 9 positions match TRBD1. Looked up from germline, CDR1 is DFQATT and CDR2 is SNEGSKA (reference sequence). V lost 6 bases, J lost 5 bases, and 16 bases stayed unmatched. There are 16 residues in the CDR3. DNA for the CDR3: TGCAGTGCCCCTATGGGGACAGGGATGAAATTGGAGACCCAGTACTTC. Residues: CSAPMGTGMKLETQYF.

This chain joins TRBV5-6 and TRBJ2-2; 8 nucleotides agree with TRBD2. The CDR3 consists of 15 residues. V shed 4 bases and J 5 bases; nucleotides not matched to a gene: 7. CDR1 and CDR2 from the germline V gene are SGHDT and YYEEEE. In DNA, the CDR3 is TGTGCCAGCAGCACGACTAGCGTGAGAACCGGGGAGCTGTTTTTT. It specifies CASSTTSVRTGELFF.

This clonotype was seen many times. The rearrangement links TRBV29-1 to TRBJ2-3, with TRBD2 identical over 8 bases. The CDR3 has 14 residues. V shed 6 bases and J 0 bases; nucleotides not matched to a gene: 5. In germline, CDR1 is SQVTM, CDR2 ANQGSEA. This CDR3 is CSVTERGSTDTQYF. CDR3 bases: TGCAGCGTCACGGAGCGGGGGAGCACAGATACGCAGTATTTT.

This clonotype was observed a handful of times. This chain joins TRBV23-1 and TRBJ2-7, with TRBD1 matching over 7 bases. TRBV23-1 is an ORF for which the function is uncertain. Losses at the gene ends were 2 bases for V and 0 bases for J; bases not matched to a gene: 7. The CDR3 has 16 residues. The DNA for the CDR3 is TGCGCCAGCAGTCAACCCGGGACAGTCAGCTCCTACGAGCAGTACTTC. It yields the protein CASSQPGTVSSYEQYF.

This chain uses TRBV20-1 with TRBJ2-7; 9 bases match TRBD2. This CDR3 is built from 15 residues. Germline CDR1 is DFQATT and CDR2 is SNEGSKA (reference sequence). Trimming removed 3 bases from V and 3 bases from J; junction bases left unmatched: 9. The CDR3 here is CSARGVTSGYYEQYF. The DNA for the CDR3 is TGCAGTGCTAGGGGGGTTACTAGCGGGTACTACGAGCAGTACTTC.

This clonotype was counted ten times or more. The CDR3 sequence: CASSFYDNEQFF. The CDR3 DNA is TGTGCCAGCAGTTTCTACGACAATGAGCAGTTCTTC. The rearrangement uses TRBV27 and TRBJ2-1; D is unclear. Looked up from germline, CDR1 is MNHEY and CDR2 is SMNVEV (reference sequence). The CDR3 runs to 12 residues. Trimming removed 3 bases at V and 5 bases at J, with 5 bases between.

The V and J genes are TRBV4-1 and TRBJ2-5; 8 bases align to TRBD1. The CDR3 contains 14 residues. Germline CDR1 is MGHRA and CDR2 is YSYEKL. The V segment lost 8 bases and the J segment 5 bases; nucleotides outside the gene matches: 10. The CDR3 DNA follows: TGCGCCAGCCGTCAGACAGGGGAGCGCGAGACCCAGTACTTC. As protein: CASRQTGERETQYF.

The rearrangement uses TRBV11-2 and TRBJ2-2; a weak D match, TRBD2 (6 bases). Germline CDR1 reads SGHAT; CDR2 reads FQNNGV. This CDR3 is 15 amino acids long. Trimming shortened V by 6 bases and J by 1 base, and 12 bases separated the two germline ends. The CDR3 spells CASSSAGRNTGELFF. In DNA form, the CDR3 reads TGTGCCAGCAGTTCTGCGGGGCGGAACACCGGGGAGCTGTTTTTT.

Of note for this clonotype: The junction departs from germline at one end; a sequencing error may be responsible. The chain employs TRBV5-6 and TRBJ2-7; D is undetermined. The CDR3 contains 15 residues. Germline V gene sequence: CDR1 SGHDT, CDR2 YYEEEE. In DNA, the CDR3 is TGTGTCAGCAGCTTGGCCGCGTCCTCAGCCTACGAGCAGTACTTC. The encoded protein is CVSSLAASSAYEQYF.

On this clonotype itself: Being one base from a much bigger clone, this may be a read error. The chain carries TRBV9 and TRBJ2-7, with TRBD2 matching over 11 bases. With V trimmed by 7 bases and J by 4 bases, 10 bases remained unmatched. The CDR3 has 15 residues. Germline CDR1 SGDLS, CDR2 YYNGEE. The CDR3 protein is CASGPTLAGGYEQYF. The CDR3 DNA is TGTGCCAGCGGCCCTACCTTAGCGGGGGGGTACGAGCAGTACTTC.

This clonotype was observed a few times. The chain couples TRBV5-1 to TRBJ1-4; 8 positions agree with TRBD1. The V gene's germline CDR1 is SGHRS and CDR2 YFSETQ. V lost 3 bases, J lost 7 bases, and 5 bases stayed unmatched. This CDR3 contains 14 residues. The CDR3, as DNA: TGCGCCAGCAGCTCGGTAACAGGGGGTGAAAAACTGTTTTTT. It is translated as CASSSVTGGEKLFF.

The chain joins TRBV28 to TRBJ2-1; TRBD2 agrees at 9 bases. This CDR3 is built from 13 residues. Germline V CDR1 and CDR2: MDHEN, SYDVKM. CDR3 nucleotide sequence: TGTGCAGCACCCCTAGCGGGGATCAATGAGCAGTTCTTC. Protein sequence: CAAPLAGINEQFF. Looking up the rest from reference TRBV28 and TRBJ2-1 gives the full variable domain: DVKVTQSSRYLVKRTGEKVFLECVQDMDHENMFWYRQDPGLGLRLIYFSYDVKMKEKGDIPEGYSVSREKKERFSLILESASTNQTSMYLCAAPLAGINEQFFGPGTRLTVL.

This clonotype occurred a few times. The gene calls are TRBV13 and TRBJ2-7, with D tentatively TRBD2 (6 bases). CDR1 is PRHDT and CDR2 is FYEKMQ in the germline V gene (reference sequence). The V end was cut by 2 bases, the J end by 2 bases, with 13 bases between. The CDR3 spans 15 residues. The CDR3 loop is CASSLWRRDPYEQYF. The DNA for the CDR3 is TGTGCCAGCAGCTTATGGCGGAGGGACCCCTACGAGCAGTACTTC.

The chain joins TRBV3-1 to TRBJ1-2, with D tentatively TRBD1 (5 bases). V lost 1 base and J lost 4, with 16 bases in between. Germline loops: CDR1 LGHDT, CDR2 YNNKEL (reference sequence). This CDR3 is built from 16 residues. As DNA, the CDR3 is TGTGCCAGCAGCCAAGCCCGGGGCGGATGGGGCTATGGCTACACCTTC. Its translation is CASSQARGGWGYGYTF.